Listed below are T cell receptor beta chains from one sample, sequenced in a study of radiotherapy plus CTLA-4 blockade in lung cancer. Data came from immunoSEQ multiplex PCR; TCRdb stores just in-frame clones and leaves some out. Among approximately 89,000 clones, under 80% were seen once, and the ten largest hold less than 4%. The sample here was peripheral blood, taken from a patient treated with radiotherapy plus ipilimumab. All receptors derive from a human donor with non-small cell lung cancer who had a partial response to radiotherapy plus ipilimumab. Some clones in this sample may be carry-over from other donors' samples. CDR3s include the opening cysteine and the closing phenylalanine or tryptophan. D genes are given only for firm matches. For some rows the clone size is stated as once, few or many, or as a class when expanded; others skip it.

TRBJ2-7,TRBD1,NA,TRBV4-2,CASSPPDRTYEQYF,TGTGCCAGCAGCCCACCGGACAGGACCTACGAGCAGTACTTC
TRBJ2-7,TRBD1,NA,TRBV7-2,CASSLEGQTGYEQYF,TGTGCCAGCAGCTTAGAGGGACAGACCGGCTACGAGCAGTACTTC
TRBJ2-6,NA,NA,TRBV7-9,CASSLPPGANVLTF,TGTGCCAGCAGCCTACCACCGGGGGCCAACGTCCTGACTTTC
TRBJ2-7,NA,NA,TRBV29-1,CSDPGPRREQYF,TGCAGCGATCCTGGGCCTCGGAGGGAGCAGTACTTC
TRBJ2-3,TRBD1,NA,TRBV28,CAITTGGSTDTQYF,TGTGCCATAACGACAGGGGGAAGCACAGATACGCAGTATTTT
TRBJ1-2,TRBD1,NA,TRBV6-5,CASSPTEGAYGYTF,TGTGCCAGCAGCCCAACTGAGGGGGCCTATGGCTACACCTTC
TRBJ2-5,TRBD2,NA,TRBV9,CASGPTGGRAPETQYF,TGTGCCAGCGGTCCGACGGGCGGGAGGGCCCCTGAGACCCAGTACTTC
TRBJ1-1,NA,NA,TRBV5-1,CASKTDTEAFF,TGCGCCAGCAAGACTGACACTGAAGCTTTCTTT
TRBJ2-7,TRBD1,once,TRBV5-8,CASSKHIGDRSYEQYF,TGTGCCAGCAGCAAACATATAGGGGACAGGTCCTACGAGCAGTACTTC
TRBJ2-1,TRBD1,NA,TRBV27,CASSSPRRTLGYGRQGYNEQFF,TGTGCCAGCAGTTCCCCGAGGAGGACGTTGGGTTATGGGCGACAGGGTTACAATGAGCAGTTCTTC
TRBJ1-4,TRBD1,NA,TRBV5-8,CASSLVRDRKTTNEKLFF,TGTGCCAGCAGCTTGGTAAGGGACAGGAAGACAACTAATGAAAAACTGTTTTTT
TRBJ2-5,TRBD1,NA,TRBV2,CASSTEQGPRETQYF,TGTGCCAGCTCGACGGAACAGGGGCCACGGGAGACCCAGTACTTC
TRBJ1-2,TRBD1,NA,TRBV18,CASSLNAGTAGYGYTF,TGTGCCAGCTCACTAAACGCCGGGACAGCCGGCTATGGCTACACCTTC
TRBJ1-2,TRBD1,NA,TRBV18,CASSLNFDRGHYTF,TGTGCCAGCTCACTGAACTTTGACAGGGGCCACTACACCTTC
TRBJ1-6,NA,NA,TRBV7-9,CASSLWRPPASSPLHF,TGTGCCAGCAGCTTATGGAGGCCTCCGGCGTCTTCACCCCTCCACTTT
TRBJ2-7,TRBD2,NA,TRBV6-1,CAGGGIIAGGHEQYF,TGCGCCGGGGGGGGAATAATAGCGGGAGGCCACGAGCAGTACTTC
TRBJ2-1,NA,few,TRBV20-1,CSAALYNEQFF,TGCAGTGCCGCGCTCTACAATGAGCAGTTCTTC
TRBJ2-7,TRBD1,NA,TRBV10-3,CAISGSDGQGAYEQYF,TGTGCCATCAGTGGCAGTGATGGACAGGGGGCCTACGAGCAGTACTTC
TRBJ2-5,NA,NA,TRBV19,CASTPRGKETQYF,TGTGCCAGTACCCCTCGGGGGAAGGAGACCCAGTACTTC
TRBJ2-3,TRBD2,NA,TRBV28,CASSSQGGTSGRAEADTQYF,TGTGCCAGCAGTTCCCAGGGGGGGACTAGCGGGAGGGCCGAGGCAGATACGCAGTATTTT
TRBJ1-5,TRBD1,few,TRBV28,CASSPGTGHQPQHF,TGTGCCAGCAGCCCTGGGACAGGGCATCAGCCCCAGCATTTT
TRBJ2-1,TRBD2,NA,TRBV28,CASSLYAGGRNEQFF,TGTGCCAGCAGTTTATACGCGGGAGGAAGGAATGAGCAGTTCTTC
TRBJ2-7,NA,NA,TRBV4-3,CASSRERTAYEQYF,TGCGCCAGCAGCCGCGAGCGGACAGCCTACGAGCAGTACTTC
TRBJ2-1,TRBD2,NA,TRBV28,CASSPGLAGPYNEQFF,TGTGCCAGCAGTCCCGGGCTAGCGGGCCCCTACAATGAGCAGTTCTTC
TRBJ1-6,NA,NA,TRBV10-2,CASRRQMYSPLHF,TGCGCCAGCAGGAGACAGATGTATTCACCCCTCCACTTT
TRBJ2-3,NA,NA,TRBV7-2,CASSPNTDTQYF,TGTGCCAGCAGCCCAAATACAGATACGCAGTATTTT
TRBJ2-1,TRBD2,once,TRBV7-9,CASSRSSGYYNEQFF,TGTGCCAGCAGCCGATCTAGCGGGTACTACAATGAGCAGTTCTTC
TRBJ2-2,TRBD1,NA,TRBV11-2,CASSFGTGANTGELFF,TGTGCCAGCAGCTTCGGGACAGGCGCGAACACCGGGGAGCTGTTTTTT
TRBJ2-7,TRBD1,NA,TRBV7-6,CASSLGTGETYEQYF,TGTGCCAGCAGCTTAGGGACAGGCGAAACCTACGAGCAGTACTTC
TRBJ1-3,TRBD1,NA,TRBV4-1,CASSQDRGRGNTIYF,TGCGCCAGCAGCCAAGACAGGGGGCGCGGAAACACCATATATTTT
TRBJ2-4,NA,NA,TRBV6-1,CASSAHNIQYF,TGTGCCAGCAGTGCCCATAACATTCAGTACTTC
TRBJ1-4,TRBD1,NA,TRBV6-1,CASSAYSGGGGEKLFF,TGTGCCAGCAGTGCATACTCAGGGGGCGGTGGGGAAAAACTGTTTTTT
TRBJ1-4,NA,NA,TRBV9,CASSVGGNEKLFF,TGTGCCAGCAGCGTCGGGGGGAATGAAAAACTGTTTTTT
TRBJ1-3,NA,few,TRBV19,CASTLPRVGSGNTIYF,TGTGCCAGTACTCTTCCCAGGGTCGGATCTGGAAACACCATATATTTT
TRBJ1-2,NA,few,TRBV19,CASSPDGDYGYTF,TGTGCCAGTAGTCCAGACGGAGACTATGGCTACACCTTC